This TCR beta chain was recorded in a study of T cell clonotyping in hematopoietic cell transplantation. CDR3 size: 16 residues. With V trimmed by 7 bases and J by 3 bases, 11 bases remained unmatched. CDR1 and CDR2 (germline): MDHEN, SYDVKM. TCRdb's copy holds only in-frame clones and misses some; the assay was immunoSEQ multiplex PCR. The table records about 70,000 clones, around 94% of them present only once. The rearrangement uses TRBV28 and TRBJ1-4, with TRBD1 matching over 7 bases. The TCR originated in a man aged 50 to 60 in good health. Some clones in this sample may be carry-over from other donors' samples. Input material: peripheral blood mononuclear cells. Here the CDR3 reads CASTRTPTGSNEKLFF. CDR3 in DNA: TGTGCCAGCACGCGCACACCGACAGGGTCTAATGAAAAACTGTTTTTT.